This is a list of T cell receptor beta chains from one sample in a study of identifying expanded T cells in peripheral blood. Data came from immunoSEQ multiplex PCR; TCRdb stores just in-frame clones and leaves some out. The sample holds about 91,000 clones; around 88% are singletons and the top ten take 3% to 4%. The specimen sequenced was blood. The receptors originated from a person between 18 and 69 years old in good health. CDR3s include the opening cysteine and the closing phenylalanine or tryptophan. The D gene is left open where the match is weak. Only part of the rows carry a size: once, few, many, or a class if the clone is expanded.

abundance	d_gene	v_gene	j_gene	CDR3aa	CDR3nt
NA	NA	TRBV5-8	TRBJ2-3	CASSLFGSADTQYF	TGTGCCAGCAGCTTGTTTGGGAGCGCAGATACGCAGTATTTT
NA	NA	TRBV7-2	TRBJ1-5	CASSLVLPNSNQPQHF	TGTGCCAGCAGCTTGGTTCTTCCTAATAGCAATCAGCCCCAGCATTTT
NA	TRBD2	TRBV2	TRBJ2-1	CASNLQRGGYNEQFF	TGTGCCAGCAACCTTCAGCGGGGGGGCTACAATGAGCAGTTCTTC
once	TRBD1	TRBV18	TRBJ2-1	CASSAGQGEVNEQFF	TGTGCCAGCTCGGCGGGACAGGGGGAGGTAAATGAGCAGTTCTTC
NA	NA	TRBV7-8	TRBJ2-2	CASRGTAGELFF	TGTGCCAGCAGGGGAACCGCCGGGGAGCTGTTTTTT
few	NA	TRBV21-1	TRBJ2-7	CASSKGGGLAGYEQYF	TGTGCCAGCAGCAAAGGGGGGGGACTAGCGGGATACGAGCAGTACTTC
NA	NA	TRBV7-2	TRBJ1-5	CASSLAAQENQPQHF	TGTGCCAGCAGCTTAGCGGCCCAGGAGAATCAGCCCCAGCATTTT
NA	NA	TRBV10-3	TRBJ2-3	CAISDGPGPQGADTQYF	TGTGCCATCAGTGACGGGCCGGGACCCCAGGGAGCGGATACGCAGTATTTT
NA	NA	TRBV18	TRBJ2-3	CASSRRTDTQYF	TGTGCCAGCTCACGCCGCACAGATACGCAGTATTTT
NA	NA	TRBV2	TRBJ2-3	CASESGSTDTQYF	TGTGCCAGCGAAAGCGGGAGCACAGATACGCAGTATTTT
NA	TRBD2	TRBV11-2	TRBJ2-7	CASSLTLRTSGRSYEQYF	TGTGCCAGCAGCTTAACTTTACGAACTAGCGGCCGCTCCTACGAGCAGTACTTC
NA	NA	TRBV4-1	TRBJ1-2	CASSQSGQRPNYGYTF	TGCGCCAGCAGCCAGTCAGGACAGCGACCTAACTATGGCTACACCTTC
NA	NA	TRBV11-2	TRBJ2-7	CASSLRFGQFYEQYF	TGTGCCAGCAGCCTCCGCTTCGGACAGTTCTACGAGCAGTACTTC
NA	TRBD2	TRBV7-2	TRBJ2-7	CASSLGGRGEQYF	TGTGCCAGCAGCTTAGGGGGGAGGGGCGAGCAGTACTTC
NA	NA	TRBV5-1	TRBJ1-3	CASSPAGGASNTIYF	TGCGCCAGCAGCCCCGCGGGAGGGGCGTCAAACACCATATATTTT
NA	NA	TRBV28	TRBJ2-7	CASIGHYEQYF	TGTGCCAGCATAGGACACTACGAGCAGTACTTC
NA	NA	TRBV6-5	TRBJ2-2	CASNPGTLGTGELFF	TGTGCCAGCAACCCCGGGACTCTGGGCACCGGGGAGCTGTTTTTT
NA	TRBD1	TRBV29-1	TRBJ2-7	CSVEVIAGGRGEQYF	TGCAGCGTTGAAGTTATCGCAGGGGGAAGGGGAGAGCAGTACTTC
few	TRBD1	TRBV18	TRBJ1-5	CASSRTGDQPQHF	TGTGCCAGCTCAAGGACAGGGGATCAGCCCCAGCATTTT
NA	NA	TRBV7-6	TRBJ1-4	CASSKDSLTNEKLFF	TGTGCCAGCAGTAAGGACTCACTAACTAATGAAAAACTGTTTTTT
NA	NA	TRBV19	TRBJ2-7	CASSRDISYEQYF	TGTGCCAGTAGTCGGGACATCTCCTACGAGCAGTACTTC
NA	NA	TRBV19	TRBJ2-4	CASPSPASEARAKNIQYF	TGTGCCAGTCCTTCCCCGGCTAGCGAGGCCCGGGCCAAAAACATTCAGTACTTC
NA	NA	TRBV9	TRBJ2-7	CASNDGSAVSYEQYF	TGTGCCAGCAATGATGGGAGTGCCGTTTCCTACGAGCAGTACTTC
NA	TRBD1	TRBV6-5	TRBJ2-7	CASRGGTGEAYEQYF	TGTGCCAGCAGAGGAGGGACAGGGGAAGCCTACGAGCAGTACTTC
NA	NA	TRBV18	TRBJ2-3	CASSPPDLTDTQYF	TGTGCCAGCTCACCACCGGATCTCACAGATACGCAGTATTTT
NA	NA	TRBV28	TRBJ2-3	CASLEGRTDTQYF	TGTGCCAGCTTGGAAGGTCGCACAGATACGCAGTATTTT
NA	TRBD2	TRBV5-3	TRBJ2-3	CARSLVLAGGVLVTDTQYF	TGTGCCAGAAGCTTGGTGCTAGCGGGAGGTGTTTTGGTCACAGATACGCAGTATTTT
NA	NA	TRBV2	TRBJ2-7	CASSEAGFSSYEQYF	TGTGCCAGCAGTGAAGCAGGGTTTAGCTCCTACGAGCAGTACTTC
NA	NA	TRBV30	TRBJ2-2	CAWSVASGGSTGELFF	TGTGCCTGGAGTGTAGCTTCCGGAGGGTCCACCGGGGAGCTGTTTTTT
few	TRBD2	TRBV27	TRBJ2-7	CASSGTSAYEQYF	TGTGCCAGCAGCGGGACTAGCGCTTACGAGCAGTACTTC
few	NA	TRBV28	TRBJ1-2	CASRSGDGYTF	TGTGCCAGCAGGTCTGGGGATGGCTACACCTTC
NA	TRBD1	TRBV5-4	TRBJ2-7	CASSIRDSYEQYF	TGTGCCAGCAGCATCCGGGACAGCTACGAGCAGTACTTC
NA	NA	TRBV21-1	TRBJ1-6	CASRLRDTGSSPLHF	TGTGCCAGCAGGCTTAGAGACACCGGGAGTTCACCCCTCCACTTT
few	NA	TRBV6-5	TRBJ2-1	CASSPRYGEQFF	TGTGCCAGCAGTCCCCGATACGGTGAGCAGTTCTTC
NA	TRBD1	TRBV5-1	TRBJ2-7	CASSLTGQGTYEQYF	TGCGCCAGCAGCTTGACCGGACAGGGCACGTACGAGCAGTACTTC
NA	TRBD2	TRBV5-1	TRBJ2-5	CASSLVAGGQETQYF	TGCGCCAGCAGCTTGGTTGCGGGGGGGCAAGAGACCCAGTACTTC
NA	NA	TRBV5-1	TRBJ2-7	CASSRDGTTYEQYF	TGCGCCAGCAGCCGCGACGGGACCACCTACGAGCAGTACTTC
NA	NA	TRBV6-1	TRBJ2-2	CASSVRVDGDTGELFF	TGTGCCAGCAGTGTGCGGGTGGACGGTGACACCGGGGAGCTGTTTTTT
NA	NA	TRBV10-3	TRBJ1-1	CAISEGMNTEAFF	TGTGCCATCAGTGAAGGGATGAACACTGAAGCTTTCTTT
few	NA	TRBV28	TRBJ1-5	CASSLIGSNQPQHF	TGTGCCAGCAGTTTAATCGGCAGCAATCAGCCCCAGCATTTT
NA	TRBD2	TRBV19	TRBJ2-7	CASRNGGRGREQYF	TGTGCCAGTAGAAATGGCGGGAGAGGACGCGAGCAGTACTTC